The following is a T cell receptor beta chain sequence with its context. Several immunoSEQ plates held equal portions of the genomic DNA taken from each subset. Libraries were prepared by immunoSEQ multiplex PCR; TCRdb keeps only in-frame clonotypes and omits some of them. Of around 700,000 clones in the sample, about 78% were seen once. CDR1 and CDR2 (germline): SGHNT, YENEEA. The CDR3 extends over 12 amino acids. The germline V and J ends were trimmed by 4 bases and 8 bases, with 10 bases remaining between them. This sample is part of a study of shared clonotypes between healthy human individuals. What was sequenced was memory CD4+ T cells sorted from blood. Subset meaning: CD45RA-negative fraction. The clonotype was recovered from a young woman in good health. This chain links TRBV11-3 with TRBJ2-3; either TRBD1 or TRBD2 may fit D (5 bases each). The chain's CDR3 is CASSSPGGTQYF. The CDR3 bases are TGTGCCAGCAGCTCACCTGGGGGTACGCAGTATTTT.